The rows below give T cell receptor beta chains drawn from one sample of a study of breast tumors, draining lymph nodes, adjacent tissues. MiXCR, applied by TCRdb to the multiplex PCR reads, yields one record per CDR3 protein. Seen here are approximately 63,000 distinct CDR3 sequences, approximately 54% observed once, and the top ten hold approximately 19%. Sequencing input: breast tumor tissue. These receptors were collected from a female donor with breast cancer. Some clones in this sample may be carry-over from other donors' samples. CDR3s include the opening cysteine and the closing phenylalanine or tryptophan. A D gene is named only where the DNA matches it firmly. Some rows have no size entry. The others give once, few or many, or a class for an expanded clone.

>NA|TRBV12-3/TRBV12-4|TRBJ1-6|TRBD1
CASSYGTGAWSPLHF
TGTGCCAGCAGTTACGGGACAGGGGCTTGGTCACCCCTCCACTTT
>NA|TRBV7-6|TRBJ1-3|TRBD1
CASSLDGTDSGNTIYF
TGTGCCAGCAGCTTAGACGGGACAGACTCTGGAAACACCATATATTTT
>many|TRBV20-1|TRBJ1-2|NA
CSARGGSYGYTF
TGCAGTGCTAGGGGGGGGAGCTATGGCTACACCTTC
>NA|TRBV6-2/TRBV6-3|TRBJ2-3|TRBD2
CASSHGSSGSMVGTQYF
TGTGCCAGCAGTCACGGGTCTAGCGGGAGTATGGTGGGTACGCAGTATTTT
>NA|TRBV6-4|TRBJ2-5|NA
CASSPGETQYF
TGTGCCAGCAGCCCAGGAGAGACCCAGTACTTC
>once|TRBV10-2|TRBJ2-5|TRBD1
CASSKNRGETQYF
TGCGCCAGCAGTAAGAACAGGGGAGAGACCCAGTACTTC
>NA|TRBV7-2|TRBJ2-1|TRBD2
CASSFLAGGGRDNEQFF
TGTGCCAGCAGCTTCCTAGCGGGAGGGGGGAGGGACAATGAGCAGTTCTTC
>many|TRBV12-3/TRBV12-4|TRBJ2-3|NA
CASSLSRSTDTQYF
TGTGCCAGCAGTTTAAGCAGGAGCACAGATACGCAGTATTTT
>NA|TRBV20-1|TRBJ1-4|NA
CSASDGEKLFF
TGCAGTGCTAGTGACGGTGAAAAACTGTTTTTT
>NA|TRBV7-6|TRBJ1-6|NA
CASSQYNSPLHF
TGTGCCAGCAGCCAGTATAATTCACCCCTCCACTTT
>many|TRBV12-3/TRBV12-4|TRBJ2-3|TRBD2
CASSFRLAGTDTQYF
TGTGCCAGCAGTTTCCGTCTAGCGGGCACAGATACGCAGTATTTT
>NA|TRBV12-3/TRBV12-4|TRBJ2-6|NA
CASSTGLGGANVLTF
TGTGCCAGCAGCACCGGACTGGGCGGGGCCAACGTCCTGACTTTC
>NA|TRBV7-2|TRBJ2-7|NA
CASRSDTYEQYF
TGTGCCAGCAGATCGGATACCTACGAGCAGTACTTC
>NA|TRBV14|TRBJ1-2|NA
CASSQGAGNPKNYGYTF
TGTGCCAGCAGCCAAGGGGCCGGGAACCCAAAAAACTATGGCTACACCTTC
>NA|TRBV19|TRBJ2-2|TRBD1
CASSIPGTGGELFF
TGTGCCAGTAGTATCCCCGGGACAGGCGGGGAGCTGTTTTTT
>NA|TRBV7-6|TRBJ2-3|NA
CASSPGGPTDTQYF
TGTGCCAGCAGCCCTGGGGGGCCGACAGATACGCAGTATTTT
>once|TRBV6-6|TRBJ1-4|NA
CASSRTNEELFF
TGTGCCAGCAGTCGGACTAATGAAGAACTGTTTTTT
>many|TRBV30|TRBJ2-1|NA
CAWTVRNFMNEQFF
TGTGCCTGGACAGTCCGTAATTTTATGAATGAGCAGTTCTTC
>NA|TRBV18|TRBJ2-7|NA
CASSKGTDSYEQYF
TGTGCCAGCTCAAAGGGGACTGACTCCTACGAGCAGTACTTC
>NA|TRBV7-2|TRBJ2-2|NA
CASSGRGCANTGELFF
TGTGCCAGCAGCGGTCGGGGCTGTGCGAACACCGGGGAGCTGTTTTTT
>few|TRBV24-1|TRBJ2-3|TRBD2
CATSDFGAGASTDTQYF
TGTGCCACCAGTGATTTCGGAGCGGGGGCCAGCACAGATACGCAGTATTTT
>many|TRBV20-1|TRBJ2-7|TRBD1
CSAFRDRREQYF
TGCAGTGCTTTCCGGGACAGAAGGGAGCAGTACTTC
>NA|TRBV5-6|TRBJ1-1|NA
CASRGRWAPNTEAFF
TGTGCCAGCAGGGGGAGGTGGGCTCCGAACACTGAAGCTTTCTTT
>NA|TRBV7-3|TRBJ2-2|TRBD2
CASSKGGLAGPGELFF
TGTGCCAGCAGCAAAGGGGGACTAGCGGGTCCCGGGGAGCTGTTTTTT
>NA|TRBV2|TRBJ1-6|NA
CASSEVDSINSPLHF
TGTGCCAGCAGTGAAGTAGACTCCATTAATTCACCCCTCCACTTT
>many|TRBV10-2|TRBJ2-7|TRBD2
CASSDMSSGAYEQYF
TGCGCCAGCAGTGATATGTCTAGCGGGGCCTACGAGCAGTACTTC
>NA|TRBV20-1|TRBJ1-6|NA
CSAPGGYNSPLHF
TGCAGTGCTCCCGGGGGATATAATTCACCCCTCCACTTT
>NA|TRBV19|TRBJ1-6|NA
CASSIDGSYNSPLHF
TGTGCCAGTAGTATAGATGGGAGTTATAATTCACCCCTCCACTTT
>NA|TRBV7-2|TRBJ1-6|NA
CASSRQQSSYNSPLHF
TGTGCCAGCAGCCGACAACAGAGCTCCTATAATTCACCCCTCCACTTT
>NA|TRBV5-6|TRBJ1-2|NA
CASSLGGSYGSTF
TGTGCCAGCAGCTTGGGAGGTAGCTATGGCAGCACCTTC
>NA|TRBV20-1|TRBJ2-3|NA
CSASHRDSHDF
TGCAGTGCTAGCCATCGGGACTCGCATGATTTT
>many|TRBV7-2|TRBJ2-7|TRBD2
CASSLATSGAYEQYF
TGTGCCAGCAGCTTAGCGACCAGCGGGGCCTACGAGCAGTACTTC
>once|TRBV4-1|TRBJ2-5|NA
CASSQEFGVQGTQYF
TGCGCCAGCAGCCAAGAGTTCGGGGTGCAAGGGACCCAGTACTTC
>NA|TRBV9|TRBJ2-3|NA
CASRGVSTDTQYF
TGTGCCAGCAGGGGGGTTAGCACAGATACGCAGTATTTC
>once|TRBV6-2/TRBV6-3|TRBJ1-4|NA
CASSYSLVAGDEKLFF
TGTGCCAGCAGTTACTCATTGGTAGCGGGAGACGAAAAACTGTTTTTT
>NA|TRBV7-3|TRBJ1-6|NA
CASGLNAGSGSPLHF
TGTGCCAGCGGCTTAAATGCAGGGAGCGGTTCACCCCTCCACTTT
>NA|TRBV14|TRBJ2-1|NA
CASSQDLGYNEQSF
TGTGCCAGCAGCCAAGATCTGGGGTACAATGAGCAGTCCTTC
>few|TRBV6-2/TRBV6-3|TRBJ2-3|NA
CAIRPGLSTDTQYF
TGTGCCATTCGGCCGGGGTTATCCACAGATACGCAGTATTTT
>many|TRBV27|TRBJ2-7|TRBD1
CASSLGGQGSIYEQYF
TGTGCCAGCAGTTTAGGGGGACAGGGAAGCATCTACGAGCAGTACTTC
>NA|TRBV20-1|TRBJ2-1|NA
CSAREDQYNEQFF
TGCAGTGCTAGAGAGGACCAATACAATGAGCAGTTCTTC
>many|TRBV15|TRBJ2-2|TRBD2
CATSLPGSGGLVAGELFF
TGTGCCACCAGCCTTCCGGGTAGCGGGGGGCTCGTCGCCGGGGAGCTGTTTTTT
>many|TRBV28|TRBJ1-2|NA
CASQGKSYGYTF
TGTGCCAGCCAGGGGAAGAGCTATGGCTACACCTTC
>many|TRBV14|TRBJ1-2|NA
CASSRRSTGLDGYTF
TGTGCCAGCAGCCGCCGCTCCACAGGGCTGGACGGCTACACCTTC
>few|TRBV7-8|TRBJ2-3|NA
CASSPQGYNEQYF
TGTGCCAGCAGCCCCCAGGGATACAATGAGCAGTATTTT
>medium-sized|TRBV5-8|TRBJ2-5|TRBD2
CASSRPGTSGGAQETQYF
TGTGCCAGCAGCCGTCCCGGGACTAGCGGGGGGGCCCAAGAGACCCAGTACTTC
>NA|TRBV20-1|TRBJ2-3|NA
CSASVFGTDTQYF
TGCAGTGCTAGTGTCTTCGGCACAGATACGCAGTATTTT
>NA|TRBV7-9|TRBJ1-1|NA
CASSPGLAGGRTEAFF
TGTGCCAGCAGCCCGGGACTAGCGGGAGGGCGGACAGAAGCTTTCTTT
>NA|TRBV6-6|TRBJ1-4|TRBD1
CASSYGGQSNEKLFF
TGTGCCAGCAGTTACGGGGGACAGTCTAATGAAAAACTGTTTTTT
>NA|TRBV25-1|TRBJ2-2|TRBD1
CASSDPGQGNIGELFF
TGTGCCAGCAGTGACCCTGGACAGGGAAACATCGGGGAGTTGTTTTTT
>NA|TRBV6-6|TRBJ1-4|NA
CASSYPGTGEEKLLF
TGTGCCAGCAGTTACCCAGGAACGGGTGAGGAAAAACTGCTTTTT
>NA|TRBV7-2|TRBJ2-7|NA
CASSWETVLGGYEQYF
TGTGCCAGCAGCTGGGAGACAGTCCTTGGCGGTTACGAGCAGTACTTC
>many|TRBV5-1|TRBJ2-1|TRBD2
CASSTGGAPHEQFF
TGCGCCAGCAGTACCGGGGGGGCCCCCCATGAGCAGTTCTTC
>NA|TRBV7-9|TRBJ2-5|NA
CASSSTVQETQYF
TGTGCCAGCAGCTCGACTGTACAAGAGACCCAGTACTTC
>many|TRBV20-1|TRBJ2-7|NA
CSASGGQAQAHEQYF
TGCAGTGCTAGTGGAGGGCAAGCCCAGGCCCACGAGCAGTACTTC
>many|TRBV10-3|TRBJ2-5|NA
CASCVSGVGETQYF
TGTGCCTCCTGCGTGTCGGGGGTCGGGGAGACCCAGTACTTC
>NA|TRBV12-3/TRBV12-4|TRBJ2-5|TRBD2
CASSLEGLAGGRETQYF
TGTGCCAGCAGTTTAGAGGGTCTAGCGGGGGGGCGGGAGACCCAGTACTTC
>many|TRBV7-9|TRBJ2-2|NA
CASSMLNTGELFF
TGTGCCAGCAGCATGCTTAACACCGGGGAGCTGTTTTTT
>few|TRBV12-3/TRBV12-4|TRBJ1-1|NA
CASSLGYERPEAFF
TGTGCCAGCAGTTTAGGGTATGAGAGGCCTGAAGCTTTCTTT
>many|TRBV5-4|TRBJ2-2|NA
CASSRMGGGLANTGELFF
TGTGCCAGCAGCCGAATGGGGGGAGGACTCGCGAACACCGGGGAGCTGTTTTTT
>NA|TRBV11-2|TRBJ2-7|NA
CASSLALGVEQYF
TGTGCCAGCAGCTTAGCGTTGGGGGTCGAGCAGTACTTC